The entry below gives a single T cell receptor beta chain sequence along with its context. Antigen specificity is unknown. The assay was immunoSEQ multiplex PCR, and TCRdb's table has in-frame clones only and misses some. The sample has more than 2 million clones, about 95% seen once. CD8 cells regarded as naive lacked CD45RO, were positively chosen for CCR7, and omitted terminally differentiated effector memory CD45RA+ cells. Germline V gene lookup returns CDR1 SGDLS and CDR2 YYNGEE. Trimming cost V 0 bases and J 4 bases, with 13 bases left between them. This CDR3 is built from 16 residues. The data originate from a study of shared clonotypes between healthy human individuals. Study results and caveats: Naive CD4 clonotypes were shared across a handful of donors at around 5%.

This receptor was obtained from a young man in good health. Source material: naive CD8+ T cells sorted from blood. V and J are TRBV9 and TRBJ2-2; possibly TRBD1 for D (5 bases). CDR3 sequence: CASSVAVTGGTGELFF. CDR3 sequence (DNA): TGTGCCAGCAGCGTAGCTGTCACAGGCGGCACCGGGGAGCTGTTTTTT.